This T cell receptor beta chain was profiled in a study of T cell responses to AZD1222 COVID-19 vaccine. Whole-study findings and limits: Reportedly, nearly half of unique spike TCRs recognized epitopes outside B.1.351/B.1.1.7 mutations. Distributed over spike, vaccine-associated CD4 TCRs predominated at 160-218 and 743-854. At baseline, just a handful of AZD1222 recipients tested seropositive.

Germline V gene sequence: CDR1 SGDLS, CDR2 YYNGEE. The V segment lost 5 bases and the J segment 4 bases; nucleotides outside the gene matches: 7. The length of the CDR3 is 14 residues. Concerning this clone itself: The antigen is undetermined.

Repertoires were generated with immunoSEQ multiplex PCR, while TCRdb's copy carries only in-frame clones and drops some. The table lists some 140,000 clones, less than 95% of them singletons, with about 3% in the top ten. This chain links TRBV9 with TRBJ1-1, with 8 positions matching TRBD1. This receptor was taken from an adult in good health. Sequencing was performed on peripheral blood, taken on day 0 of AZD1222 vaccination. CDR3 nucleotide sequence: TGTGCCAGCAGTCCTTCGGACAGGGCCACTGAAGCTTTCTTT. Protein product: CASSPSDRATEAFF.